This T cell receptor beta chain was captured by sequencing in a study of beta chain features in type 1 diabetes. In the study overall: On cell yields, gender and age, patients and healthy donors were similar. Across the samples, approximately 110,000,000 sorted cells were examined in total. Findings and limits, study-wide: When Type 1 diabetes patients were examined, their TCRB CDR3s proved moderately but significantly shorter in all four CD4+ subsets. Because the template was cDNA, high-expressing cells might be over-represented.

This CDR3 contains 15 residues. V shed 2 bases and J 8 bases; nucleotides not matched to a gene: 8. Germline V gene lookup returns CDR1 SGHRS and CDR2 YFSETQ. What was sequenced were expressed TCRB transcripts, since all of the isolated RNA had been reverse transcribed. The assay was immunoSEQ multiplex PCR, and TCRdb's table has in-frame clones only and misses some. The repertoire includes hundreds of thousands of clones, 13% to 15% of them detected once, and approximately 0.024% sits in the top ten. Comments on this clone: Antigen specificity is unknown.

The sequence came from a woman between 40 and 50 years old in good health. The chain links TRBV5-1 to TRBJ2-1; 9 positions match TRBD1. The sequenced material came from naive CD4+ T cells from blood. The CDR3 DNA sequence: TGCGCCAGCAGCTTAGGGTCGGACAGGGGCGATGAGCAGTTCTTC. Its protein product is CASSLGSDRGDEQFF. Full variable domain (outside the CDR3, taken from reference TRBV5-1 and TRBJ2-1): KAGVTQTPRYLIKTRGQQVTLSCSPISGHRSVSWYQQTPGQGLQFLFEYFSETQRNKGNFPGRFSGRQFSNSRSEMNVSTLELGDSALYLCASSLGSDRGDEQFFGPGTRLTVL.